The 18 T cell receptor beta chains below were found in one sample sequenced in a study of T cell responses to AZD1222 COVID-19 vaccine. The table came from immunoSEQ multiplex PCR; TCRdb's copy has only in-frame clones and leaves some out. Of 80,000 to 95,000 clones listed, 90% are singletons. Material: peripheral blood, obtained 28 days after the second AZD1222 dose. Receptors were obtained from an adult who received the AZD1222 COVID-19 vaccine.

This clone came up once. This chain connects TRBV19 to TRBJ1-5; possible D gene TRBD1, 6 bases. CDR3 length: 13 residues. Germline V CDR1 and CDR2: LNHDA, SQIVND (reference sequence). The germline V and J ends were trimmed by 5 bases and 7 bases, with 12 bases remaining between them. The CDR3 is CASSVQGNQPQHF. The CDR3 nucleotides read TGTGCCAGTAGTGTACAGGGTAACCAGCCCCAGCATTTT. The entire variable domain, with the rest obtained from reference TRBV19 and TRBJ1-5, is as follows: DGGITQSPKYLFRKEGQNVTLSCEQNLNHDAMYWYRQDPGQGLRLIYYSQIVNDFQKGDIAEGYSVSREKKESFPLTVTSAQKNPTAFYLCASSVQGNQPQHFGDGTRLSIL.

V is TRBV5-4 and J is TRBJ1-6, with 7 bases matching TRBD1. This CDR3 region has 15 residues. Trimming took 4 bases from V and 11 from J; bases not matched to a gene: 12. The germline CDR1 and CDR2 sequences are SGHNT and YYREEE (reference sequence). As DNA, the CDR3 is TGTGCCAGCAGCCCAGCGACAGGGCCTTGGGCACCCCTCCACTTT. Translation gives CASSPATGPWAPLHF.

As for this clone: The same CDR3 is also encoded by other DNA sequences in this sample. The DNA for the CDR3 is TGCGCCAGCAGCCAAGATTTGGGTGGGGTTGGCTACACCTTC. Encoded protein: CASSQDLGGVGYTF. The chain joins TRBV4-3 to TRBJ1-2; no definite D call. Germline loops: CDR1 LGHNA, CDR2 YSLEER. The V end lost 0 bases, the J end lost 7 bases, and 12 bases lay between the germline ends. The CDR3 extends over 14 amino acids.

The chain carries TRBV2 and TRBJ1-3, with D unresolved. CDR3 length: 15 amino acids. V gave up 3 bases and J gave up 0 bases, with 9 bases separating them. Germline values: CDR1 SNHLY, CDR2 FYNNEI. The CDR3 coding sequence is TGTGCCAGCAGTGAGGCGACGGTCTCTGGAAACACCATATATTTT. Translation: CASSEATVSGNTIYF.

The chain recombines TRBV27 with TRBJ1-5; no definite D call. V dropped 7 bases and J dropped 4 bases, with 14 bases sitting between them. The CDR3 contains 14 residues. Germline CDR1 is MNHEY and CDR2 is SMNVEV (reference sequence). CDR3 residues: CASNLLEFNQPQHF. In DNA, the CDR3 is TGTGCCAGCAACCTCCTAGAATTTAATCAGCCCCAGCATTTT.

The genes are TRBV19 and TRBJ1-1, with D tentatively TRBD1 (5 bases). V was cut by 1 base and J by 5 bases, with 17 bases left in between. The CDR3 length is 16 residues. The germline CDR1 and CDR2 sequences are LNHDA and SQIVND (reference sequence). The CDR3 sequence: CASSIVPPGMRTEAFF. The CDR3 DNA sequence: TGTGCCAGTAGTATAGTTCCCCCAGGGATGAGGACTGAAGCTTTCTTT.

The chain uses TRBV9 and TRBJ2-3; D may be TRBD1 (5 bases). The CDR3 length is 15 residues. The V gene lost 3 bases and the J gene lost 2 bases, with 13 bases spanning the gap. The germline CDR1 and CDR2 sequences are SGDLS and YYNGEE. The CDR3 DNA reads as TGTGCCAGCAGCGCCCGACAGAGAAACACAGATACGCAGTATTTT. As protein: CASSARQRNTDTQYF.

The V gene is TRBV9, the J gene TRBJ2-3; 9 positions match TRBD2. V lost 4 bases to trimming and J lost 2 bases; unmatched junction nucleotides: 5. Germline V CDR1 and CDR2: SGDLS, YYNGEE. This CDR3 spans 15 amino acids. CDR3 residues: CASSKGLADTDTQYF. In nucleotides, the CDR3 is TGTGCCAGCAGCAAGGGACTAGCAGACACAGATACGCAGTATTTT.

The chain uses TRBV4-3 and TRBJ2-6; the D is unclear. The germline V and J ends were trimmed by 0 bases and 0 bases, with 6 bases remaining between them. CDR1 and CDR2 from the germline V gene are LGHNA and YSLEER. The CDR3 is 16 amino acids. The CDR3 spells CASSQDWDSGANVLTF. The DNA of the CDR3 is TGCGCCAGCAGCCAAGATTGGGACTCTGGGGCCAACGTCCTGACTTTC.

V and J are TRBV21-1 and TRBJ1-1; the table gives TRBD1 as D, unverified against the DNA. TRBV21-1 is a listed pseudogene. The CDR3 consists of 15 residues. CDR3 residues: CASESDKFSGREAFF. The DNA of the CDR3 is TGTGCCAGCGAGAGTGACAAGTTCAGTGGAAGAGAAGCTTTCTTT.

The genes are TRBV10-3 and TRBJ2-1, with TRBD1 matching over 10 bases. This CDR3 spans 14 amino acids. The germline CDR1 and CDR2 sequences are ENHRY and SYGVKD. V was clipped by 6 bases and J by 2 bases; unmatched bases: 1. The CDR3 here is CAIRDRGAYNEQFF. The CDR3 region has the DNA TGTGCCATCAGGGACAGGGGGGCCTACAATGAGCAGTTCTTC.

The V and J genes are TRBV2 and TRBJ2-4; D not resolved. The CDR3 is 16 residues long. Trimming stripped 1 base from V and 0 bases from J, with 10 bases between. The V gene's germline CDR1 is SNHLY and CDR2 FYNNEI. For the CDR3, the DNA is TGTGCCAGCAGTGAAGTGGGGTATTCAGCCAAAAACATTCAGTACTTC. It is translated as CASSEVGYSAKNIQYF.

This clone was recorded only once. The V gene is TRBV14, the J gene TRBJ2-3; 7 nucleotides align to TRBD1. CDR3 length: 16 amino acids. V was pared by 4 bases and J by 0 bases, with 7 bases of the junction left unmatched. Germline V gives CDR1 SGHDN, CDR2 FVKESK. The CDR3: CASSRRGGVSTDTQYF. The CDR3 coding sequence is TGTGCCAGCAGCCGAAGAGGGGGCGTCAGCACAGATACGCAGTATTTT.

This chain links TRBV6-6 with TRBJ1-3, with unresolved D. Per germline, CDR1 MNHNY and CDR2 SVGAGI (reference sequence). The CDR3 is 12 amino acids. The germline V and J ends were trimmed by 6 bases and 4 bases, with 7 bases remaining between them. The CDR3 nucleotides are TGTGCCAGCAGCGTAGGAGGAAACACCATATATTTT. Translating gives CASSVGGNTIYF.

The chain has TRBV4-1 and TRBJ2-7, with a tentative D call TRBD2 (5 bases). The CDR3 covers 16 residues. With 0 bases removed from V and 1 base from J, the gap between germline ends came to 13 bases. Germline assignment: CDR1 MGHRA and CDR2 YSYEKL. The CDR3 DNA is TGCGCCAGCAGCCAAGAACGACGGTCGGGGTCCTACGAGCAGTACTTC. Translating it yields CASSQERRSGSYEQYF.

The rearrangement joins TRBV6-6 to TRBJ2-3; D gene uncertain. CDR3 length equals 14 residues. V shed 4 bases and J shed 2 bases, with 10 bases lying between them. The V gene's germline CDR1 is MNHNY and CDR2 SVGAGI (reference sequence). In DNA form, the CDR3 reads TGTGCCAGCAGTTCAAAACGGATCACAGATACGCAGTATTTT. This gives the protein CASSSKRITDTQYF.

The J gene is TRBJ2-5, the V gene TRBV16; 13 bases are a match to TRBD2. The CDR3 extends over 15 amino acids. Germline assignment: CDR1 KGHSY and CDR2 FQNENV. The J segment lost 4 bases and the V segment lost 1 base, leaving 0 bases of the junction unmatched. The CDR3 nucleotides are TGTGCCAGCAGCCAATGGACTAGCGGGGGAGAGACCCAGTACTTC. Encoded protein: CASSQWTSGGETQYF. The full variable domain, in which reference TRBV16 and TRBJ2-5 provide the parts outside the CDR3, is GEEVAQTPKHLVRGEGQKAKLYCAPIKGHSYVFWYQQVLKNEFKFLISFQNENVFDETGMPKERFSAKCLPNSPCSLEIQATKLEDSAVYFCASSQWTSGGETQYFGPGTRLLVL.

The CDR3 protein is CASSTTGDYGYTF. The CDR3 DNA follows: TGCGCCAGCAGCACGACAGGGGACTATGGCTACACCTTC. V gene TRBV5-1 combines with J gene TRBJ1-2; TRBD1 matches at 8 bases. The junction had 2 bases not matched to a gene; V was cut back by 4 bases and J by 3 bases. This CDR3 spans 13 amino acids. From germline, CDR1 is SGHRS and CDR2 YFSETQ.